Listed below are T cell receptor beta chains from one sample, sequenced in a study of T cells expressing NK-cell markers. TCRdb re-analyzed the 5' RACE reads; it lists each CDR3 protein once, without DNA. The table gives over 350,000 distinct CDR3 sequences; the top ten clones make up approximately 12% of it. The sequencing input was blood T cells: a sorted CD56 or NKG2C T cell subset, CD4+ or CD8+ T cells, or bulk PBMC T cells (not recorded which). The source of these receptors is a woman aged 50 to 65 in good health. CDR3s include the opening cysteine and the closing phenylalanine or tryptophan.

V gene,J gene,CDR3 protein
TRBV10-3,TRBJ2-2,CAIRGLAGPTGELFF
TRBV6-6,TRBJ2-7,CASSYPQSYEQYF
TRBV5-1,TRBJ2-3,CASSSGTTDTQYF
TRBV4-1,TRBJ2-5,CASSHPGQGEETQYF
TRBV5-1,TRBJ2-3,CASSFTNPNTDTQYF
TRBV24-1,TRBJ2-2,CATSRINTGELFF
TRBV12-3/TRBV12-4,TRBJ2-7,CASTRSGRASEQYF
TRBV20-1,TRBJ1-6,CSASEGGLAPLHF
TRBV12-3/TRBV12-4,TRBJ2-3,CASSRGAVSAYTQYF
TRBV29-1,TRBJ2-7,CSVQTGEDEQYF
TRBV24-1,TRBJ2-2,CATSDGTGDYTGELFF
TRBV15,TRBJ2-1,CATSRDISGVGYNEQFF
TRBV3-1,TRBJ1-3,CASSQAGNSGNTIYF
TRBV20-1,TRBJ2-1,CSATGTGRSASGKLNEQFF
TRBV7-6,TRBJ2-5,CASSILGNAETQYF
TRBV5-1,TRBJ1-2,CASSPGGGWLGYTF